The 8 T cell receptor beta chains below come from one sample, sequenced in a study of blood T cell repertoires in COVID-19. The assay was immunoSEQ multiplex PCR, and TCRdb's table has in-frame clones only and misses some. The sample records about 160,000 clones, around 85% being singletons. Sequenced: peripheral blood. These receptors originate from a man aged 55 to 70 who had recovered from COVID-19.

V and J are TRBV7-9 and TRBJ1-1; D is unclear. The V gene lost 5 bases and the J gene lost 6 bases, with 10 bases spanning the gap. Germline assignment: CDR1 SEHNR and CDR2 FQNEAQ (reference sequence). The CDR3 runs to 12 residues. CDR3 coding DNA: TGTGCCAGCAGCCCAGAGGGCGCTGAAGCTTTCTTT. Translating gives CASSPEGAEAFF. Combining the CDR3 with reference TRBV7-9 and TRBJ1-1 gives the whole variable domain DTGVSQNPRHKITKRGQNVTFRCDPISEHNRLYWYRQTLGQGPEFLTYFQNEAQLEKSRLLSDRFSAERPKGSFSTLEIQRTEQGDSAMYLCASSPEGAEAFFGQGTRLTVV.

The genes are TRBV9 and TRBJ2-3, with D possibly matching TRBD1 (6 bases). The CDR3 runs to 16 residues. Germline V gene lookup returns CDR1 SGDLS and CDR2 YYNGEE. Trimming stripped 4 bases from V and 4 bases from J, with 19 bases between. CDR3 DNA sequence: TGTGCCAGCAGCCAAATAGGGGCAGGGGCACCAGATACGCAGTATTTT. As protein: CASSQIGAGAPDTQYF.

The rearrangement links TRBV12-3 or TRBV12-4 to TRBJ1-1; D might be TRBD1 (5 bases). The CDR3 covers 13 residues. Trimming took 8 bases from V and 0 from J, leaving 10 bases between them. DNA of the CDR3: TGTGCCAGCCACAGGTTTATGAACACTGAAGCTTTCTTT. Residues: CASHRFMNTEAFF.

The chain employs TRBV19 and TRBJ1-5, with TRBD1 as a possible D gene (5 bases). Germline assignment: CDR1 LNHDA and CDR2 SQIVND (reference sequence). V lost 6 bases and J 1 base, leaving 19 bases between the germline ends. The CDR3 consists of 17 residues. The CDR3 DNA reads as TGTGCCAGTAGCCTTATAAAGGGGTCCTCGAGCAATCAGCCCCAGCATTTT. It codes for CASSLIKGSSSNQPQHF.

The rearrangement uses TRBV24-1 and TRBJ2-3, with 8 bases matching TRBD2. The CDR3 consists of 16 residues. The V gene end was trimmed by 3 bases and the J gene end by 2 bases; junction bases not matched to a gene: 6. Germline V gives CDR1 KGHDR, CDR2 SFDVKD. CDR3 DNA sequence: TGTGCCACCAGTGATGCAGCGGGGGCCTTCACAGATACGCAGTATTTT. This translates into CATSDAAGAFTDTQYF.

The chain links TRBV29-1 to TRBJ2-7; the match to TRBD2 covers 13 bases. The CDR3 covers 16 residues. CDR1 SQVTM and CDR2 ANQGSEA come from the germline V gene. V was pared by 6 bases and J by 0 bases, with 8 bases of the junction left unmatched. CDR3 bases: TGCAGCGTGATGGGACTAGCGGGGAGGAGCTCCTACGAGCAGTACTTC. Amino acid sequence: CSVMGLAGRSSYEQYF.

The chain links TRBV7-9 to TRBJ1-6; D may be TRBD1 (5 bases). CDR1 is SEHNR and CDR2 is FQNEAQ in the germline V gene (reference sequence). V dropped 2 bases and J dropped 7 bases, with 9 bases sitting between them. The CDR3 is 14 amino acids. The CDR3 here is CASSLRGINSPLHF. CDR3 nucleotide sequence: TGTGCCAGCAGCTTACGGGGGATAAATTCACCCCTCCACTTT.

J is TRBJ2-5 and V is TRBV30, with D uncertain. Germline values: CDR1 GTSNPN, CDR2 SVGIG (reference sequence). Between the trimmed V and J ends, which lost 1 base and 5 bases, there was a span of 8 bases. The CDR3 sequence is 12 residues long. The chain's CDR3 is CAWSGTGETQYF. As DNA, the CDR3 is TGTGCCTGGAGTGGTACCGGGGAGACCCAGTACTTC. Looking up the rest from reference TRBV30 and TRBJ2-5 gives the full variable domain: SQTIHQWPATLVQPVGSPLSLECTVEGTSNPNLYWYRQAAGRGLQLLFYSVGIGQISSEVPQNLSASRPQDRQFILSSKKLLLSDSGFYLCAWSGTGETQYFGPGTRLLVL.